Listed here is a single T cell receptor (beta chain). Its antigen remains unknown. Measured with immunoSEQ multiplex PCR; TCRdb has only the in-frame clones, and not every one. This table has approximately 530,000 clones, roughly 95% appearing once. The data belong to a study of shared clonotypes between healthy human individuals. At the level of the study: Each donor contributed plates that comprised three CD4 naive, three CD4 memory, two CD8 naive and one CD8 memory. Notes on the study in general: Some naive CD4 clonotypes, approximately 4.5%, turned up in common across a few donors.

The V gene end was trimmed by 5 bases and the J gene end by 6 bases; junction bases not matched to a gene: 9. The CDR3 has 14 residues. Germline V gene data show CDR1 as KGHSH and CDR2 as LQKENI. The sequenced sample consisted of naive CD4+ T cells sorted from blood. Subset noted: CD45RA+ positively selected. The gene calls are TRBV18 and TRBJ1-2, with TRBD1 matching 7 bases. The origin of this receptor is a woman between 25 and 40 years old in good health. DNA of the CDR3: TGTGCCAGCTCAAGGAGACAGGGACCGCATGGCTACACCTTC. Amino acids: CASSRRQGPHGYTF. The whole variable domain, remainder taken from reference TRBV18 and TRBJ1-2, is NAGVMQNPRHLVRRRGQEARLRCSPMKGHSHVYWYRQLPEEGLKFMVYLQKENIIDESGMPKERFSAEFPKEGPSILRIQQVVRGDSAAYFCASSRRQGPHGYTFGSGTRLTVV.